The rows below give T cell receptor beta chains drawn from one sample of a study of shared clonotypes between healthy human individuals. Sequencing used immunoSEQ multiplex PCR; TCRdb keeps in-frame clones, though not all of them. The table has about 2.4 million clones, 93% seen once; the top ten hold about 0.39%. The sequencing input was naive CD4+ T cells from PBMCs. These receptors originate from a man in his late teens or twenties in good health. Some clones in this sample may be carry-over from other donors' samples. Both conserved end residues are part of each CDR3. The D gene is left open where the match is weak. Expanded clones are given a class, and other clones once, few, many or no size at all.

v_call: TRBV5-6
clone_size: once
j_call: TRBJ2-7
d_call: TRBD2
cdr3_nt: TGTGCCAGCAGCCAGACTAGCAAGAGCTCCTACGAGCAGTACTTC
cdr3_aa: CASSQTSKSSYEQYF

v_call: TRBV28
clone_size: NA
j_call: TRBJ2-3
d_call: TRBD1
cdr3_nt: TGTGCCAGCCGAGGGGGCGTAACAGATACGCAGTATTTT
cdr3_aa: CASRGGVTDTQYF

v_call: TRBV11-3
clone_size: NA
j_call: TRBJ2-1
d_call: TRBD2
cdr3_nt: TGTGCCAGCAGTCCCTCCGGGACTAGCGGGAGAAATGAGCAGTTCTTC
cdr3_aa: CASSPSGTSGRNEQFF

v_call: TRBV7-2
clone_size: NA
j_call: TRBJ2-5
d_call: NA
cdr3_nt: TGTGCCAGCAGCTTAAGGTCGGCGAAGGAGCGAGAGACCCAGTACTTC
cdr3_aa: CASSLRSAKERETQYF

v_call: TRBV29-1
clone_size: NA
j_call: TRBJ2-3
d_call: TRBD2
cdr3_nt: TGCAGCGTGAAAAGGACTAGCGGCACAGATACGCAGTATTTT
cdr3_aa: CSVKRTSGTDTQYF

v_call: TRBV29-1
clone_size: NA
j_call: TRBJ2-7
d_call: NA
cdr3_nt: TGCAGCGTTGTGTATCAGGGAACCTACGAGCAGTACTTC
cdr3_aa: CSVVYQGTYEQYF

v_call: TRBV5-6
clone_size: NA
j_call: TRBJ1-2
d_call: TRBD1
cdr3_nt: TGTGCCAGCAGCTTAGGGGGCGGCTACACCTTC
cdr3_aa: CASSLGGGYTF

v_call: TRBV6-1
clone_size: NA
j_call: TRBJ1-2
d_call: NA
cdr3_nt: TGTGCCAGCAGTGAAGATGGCAGTGAGGGCTATGGCTACACCTTC
cdr3_aa: CASSEDGSEGYGYTF

v_call: TRBV18
clone_size: NA
j_call: TRBJ2-7
d_call: TRBD2
cdr3_nt: TGTGCCAGCTCACCACGGCGGGACAGAGGGACTAGCGGGAGTTACGAGCAGTACTTC
cdr3_aa: CASSPRRDRGTSGSYEQYF

v_call: TRBV6-5
clone_size: NA
j_call: TRBJ1-2
d_call: TRBD1
cdr3_nt: TGTGCCAGCGGAGGACAGGGGGATCGTGGCTACACCTTC
cdr3_aa: CASGGQGDRGYTF

v_call: TRBV28
clone_size: NA
j_call: TRBJ2-7
d_call: NA
cdr3_nt: TGTGCCAGCAGTTTTACTCCTAGCATGGCCGAGCAGTACTTC
cdr3_aa: CASSFTPSMAEQYF

v_call: TRBV9
clone_size: NA
j_call: TRBJ1-3
d_call: NA
cdr3_nt: TGTGCCAGCAGCGTAGGGGGAAATGGCCCTGGAAACACCATATATTTT
cdr3_aa: CASSVGGNGPGNTIYF

v_call: TRBV19
clone_size: NA
j_call: TRBJ2-3
d_call: NA
cdr3_nt: TGTGCCAGTAGTATTCCACATTTGGGCGATACGCAGTATTTT
cdr3_aa: CASSIPHLGDTQYF

v_call: TRBV14
clone_size: NA
j_call: TRBJ2-4
d_call: NA
cdr3_nt: TGTGCCAGCAGCCAAGATCTAGTAGCCAAAAACATTCAGTACTTC
cdr3_aa: CASSQDLVAKNIQYF

v_call: TRBV18
clone_size: NA
j_call: TRBJ2-3
d_call: NA
cdr3_nt: TGTGCCAGCTCACCACCCTCTGCGCGCGCAGATACGCAGTATTTT
cdr3_aa: CASSPPSARADTQYF

v_call: TRBV5-1
clone_size: NA
j_call: TRBJ2-2
d_call: NA
cdr3_nt: TGCGCCAGCAGCTTGCAGGCAGGCGGGAACACCGGGGAGCTGTTTTTT
cdr3_aa: CASSLQAGGNTGELFF

v_call: TRBV7-2
clone_size: NA
j_call: TRBJ2-7
d_call: TRBD2
cdr3_nt: TGTGCCAGCAGCTTGTTGGGACTAGCGGGAGACGAGCAGTACTTC
cdr3_aa: CASSLLGLAGDEQYF

v_call: TRBV28
clone_size: NA
j_call: TRBJ1-1
d_call: TRBD1
cdr3_nt: TGTGCCAGCAGTTTACGCGCAGGGGGTTCGTCTGAAGCTTTCTTT
cdr3_aa: CASSLRAGGSSEAFF

v_call: TRBV20-1
clone_size: NA
j_call: TRBJ2-7
d_call: TRBD2
cdr3_nt: TGCAGTGGCGGGAGAACTCACGAGCAGTACTTC
cdr3_aa: CSGGRTHEQYF

v_call: TRBV13
clone_size: NA
j_call: TRBJ2-2
d_call: TRBD1
cdr3_nt: TGTGCCAGCAGCTTTTTATCGCCTCAACAGGGGGCCGGGGAGCTGTTTTTT
cdr3_aa: CASSFLSPQQGAGELFF

v_call: TRBV7-9
clone_size: NA
j_call: TRBJ2-1
d_call: NA
cdr3_nt: TGTGCCAACAGCTTAACAGGTAGGGATGAGCAGTTCTTC
cdr3_aa: CANSLTGRDEQFF

v_call: TRBV5-6
clone_size: NA
j_call: TRBJ1-1
d_call: TRBD1
cdr3_nt: TGTGCCAGCAGCTTGGGCCGCGGGACAGACTCTGAAGCTTTCTTT
cdr3_aa: CASSLGRGTDSEAFF

v_call: TRBV14
clone_size: NA
j_call: TRBJ2-3
d_call: NA
cdr3_nt: TGTGCCAGCAGCCAAGTGGGAGATACGCAGTATTTT
cdr3_aa: CASSQVGDTQYF

v_call: TRBV5-1
clone_size: NA
j_call: TRBJ2-7
d_call: NA
cdr3_nt: TGCGCCAGCAGCATCCCAGGGCGGTACGAGCAGTACTTC
cdr3_aa: CASSIPGRYEQYF

v_call: TRBV10-1
clone_size: NA
j_call: TRBJ2-5
d_call: TRBD2
cdr3_nt: TGCGCCAGCAGTGAGAGGACTAGCGAAGAGACCCAGTACTTC
cdr3_aa: CASSERTSEETQYF

v_call: TRBV7-9
clone_size: NA
j_call: TRBJ2-5
d_call: TRBD1
cdr3_nt: TGTGCCAGCAGCTTACTACAGGGGGTGGAGACCCAGTACTTC
cdr3_aa: CASSLLQGVETQYF

v_call: TRBV6-5
clone_size: many
j_call: TRBJ2-1
d_call: TRBD2
cdr3_nt: TGTGCCAGCAGTTACGAGGGACTAGACACCAATGAGCAGTTCTTC
cdr3_aa: CASSYEGLDTNEQFF

v_call: TRBV2
clone_size: once
j_call: TRBJ2-3
d_call: NA
cdr3_nt: TGTGCCAGCAGTGACAGGGCAGATACGCAGTATTTT
cdr3_aa: CASSDRADTQYF

v_call: TRBV11-3
clone_size: NA
j_call: TRBJ2-1
d_call: NA
cdr3_nt: TGTGCCAGCAGCTTAGAGTACAGCAGCTCCTACAATGAGCAGTTCTTC
cdr3_aa: CASSLEYSSSYNEQFF

v_call: TRBV19
clone_size: NA
j_call: TRBJ2-2
d_call: TRBD2
cdr3_nt: TGTGCCAGTAGTAAAAGCACTAGCGGGAGAATCGGTAACACCGGGGAGCTGTTTTTT
cdr3_aa: CASSKSTSGRIGNTGELFF

v_call: TRBV7-9
clone_size: NA
j_call: TRBJ1-6
d_call: NA
cdr3_nt: TGTGCCAGCAGCTTAGAGGGTACAACCGCACCCCTCCACTTT
cdr3_aa: CASSLEGTTAPLHF

v_call: TRBV28
clone_size: NA
j_call: TRBJ1-2
d_call: NA
cdr3_nt: TGTGCCAGCAGTTCCCCCCTGGACACCGAAAGTGGGGGCTACACCTTC
cdr3_aa: CASSSPLDTESGGYTF

v_call: TRBV5-1
clone_size: NA
j_call: TRBJ1-1
d_call: NA
cdr3_nt: TGCACCAGCAGCGCGGGGGGTCCTGAAGCTTTCTTT
cdr3_aa: CTSSAGGPEAFF

v_call: TRBV7-2
clone_size: NA
j_call: TRBJ2-7
d_call: NA
cdr3_nt: TGTGCCAGCAACATGGGGGGGGCGCCCTACGAGCAGTACTTC
cdr3_aa: CASNMGGAPYEQYF

v_call: TRBV7-2
clone_size: NA
j_call: TRBJ2-2
d_call: TRBD2
cdr3_nt: TGTGCCAGCAGCTTCCCGCCCATAGCGGGAATCGGGGAGCTGTTTTTT
cdr3_aa: CASSFPPIAGIGELFF

v_call: TRBV28
clone_size: NA
j_call: TRBJ2-7
d_call: NA
cdr3_nt: TGTGCCAGCAGTTCTATTCTTGCACGACACCGAGCCTACGAGCAGTACTTC
cdr3_aa: CASSSILARHRAYEQYF

v_call: TRBV28
clone_size: NA
j_call: TRBJ2-7
d_call: TRBD2
cdr3_nt: TGTGCCAGCAGTTTGGGTCTAGCGGGAGGCGGTAGTTACGAGCAGTACTTC
cdr3_aa: CASSLGLAGGGSYEQYF

v_call: TRBV28
clone_size: NA
j_call: TRBJ2-5
d_call: NA
cdr3_nt: TGTGCCAGCAGTCAACCCCGGGACCTAGGGACCCAGTACTTC
cdr3_aa: CASSQPRDLGTQYF

v_call: TRBV9
clone_size: once
j_call: TRBJ2-7
d_call: NA
cdr3_nt: TGTGCCAGCAGCGTAGGTGGCAGGGGAGGGACCTACGAGCAGTACTTC
cdr3_aa: CASSVGGRGGTYEQYF

v_call: TRBV5-6
clone_size: NA
j_call: TRBJ2-6
d_call: NA
cdr3_nt: TGTGCCAGCAGCGAAACAGGAGCCGGGGCCAACGTCCTGACTTTC
cdr3_aa: CASSETGAGANVLTF

v_call: TRBV11-2
clone_size: NA
j_call: TRBJ2-1
d_call: NA
cdr3_nt: TGTGCCAGCAGCTTAGGGTCAGGGGAGTACAATGAGCAGTTCTTC
cdr3_aa: CASSLGSGEYNEQFF

v_call: TRBV6-1
clone_size: NA
j_call: TRBJ1-3
d_call: NA
cdr3_nt: TGTGCCAGCAGTCAAGGAAACACCATATATTTT
cdr3_aa: CASSQGNTIYF

v_call: TRBV2
clone_size: NA
j_call: TRBJ2-5
d_call: NA
cdr3_nt: TGTGCCAGCAGCTGGGACACTCGAACCGGGGAGACCCAGTACTTC
cdr3_aa: CASSWDTRTGETQYF

v_call: TRBV29-1
clone_size: NA
j_call: TRBJ2-7
d_call: NA
cdr3_nt: TGCAGCGTTGGCAGGTTCGACGAGCAGTACTTC
cdr3_aa: CSVGRFDEQYF

v_call: TRBV28
clone_size: few
j_call: TRBJ2-7
d_call: NA
cdr3_nt: TGTGCCAGCAGCCGGGATAATCAGTACTTC
cdr3_aa: CASSRDNQYF

v_call: TRBV10-2
clone_size: NA
j_call: TRBJ2-7
d_call: NA
cdr3_nt: TGCGCCAGCGGGGGGCGGGTTTCCTACGAGCAGTACTTC
cdr3_aa: CASGGRVSYEQYF

v_call: TRBV14
clone_size: NA
j_call: TRBJ2-1
d_call: TRBD2
cdr3_nt: TGTGCCAGCAGCCCCCTGGGTAGCGGGACTTACAATGAGCAGTTCTTC
cdr3_aa: CASSPLGSGTYNEQFF

v_call: TRBV5-8
clone_size: NA
j_call: TRBJ2-1
d_call: NA
cdr3_nt: TGTGCCAGCAGCACCGGCAGGGCTATATGGAATGAGCAGTTCTTC
cdr3_aa: CASSTGRAIWNEQFF

v_call: TRBV7-9
clone_size: NA
j_call: TRBJ2-2
d_call: NA
cdr3_nt: TGTGCCAGCAGCCCTTCCCCCCAGAGCAACACCGGGGAGCTGTTTTTT
cdr3_aa: CASSPSPQSNTGELFF

v_call: TRBV9
clone_size: once
j_call: TRBJ1-1
d_call: NA
cdr3_nt: TGTGCCAGCAGCCTAGGGGGGGCACTTGATCGGGTCGCTTTCTTT
cdr3_aa: CASSLGGALDRVAFF

v_call: TRBV27
clone_size: NA
j_call: TRBJ2-1
d_call: TRBD1
cdr3_nt: TGTGCCAGCAGTTGGGGGACAGCCCCCTACAATGAGCAGTTCTTC
cdr3_aa: CASSWGTAPYNEQFF

v_call: TRBV28
clone_size: NA
j_call: TRBJ2-1
d_call: TRBD1
cdr3_nt: TGTGCCAGCCTGGAGGGGACAGGGAACAATGAGCAGTTCTTC
cdr3_aa: CASLEGTGNNEQFF

v_call: TRBV29-1
clone_size: NA
j_call: TRBJ2-3
d_call: TRBD1
cdr3_nt: TGCAGCGGAAACAGGGGCCTAAGCACAGATACGCAGTATTTT
cdr3_aa: CSGNRGLSTDTQYF

v_call: TRBV13
clone_size: NA
j_call: TRBJ2-1
d_call: NA
cdr3_nt: TGTGCCAGCAGCTTAAAACTAGAGGGGGTCTACAATGAGCAGTTCTTC
cdr3_aa: CASSLKLEGVYNEQFF

v_call: TRBV10-2
clone_size: NA
j_call: TRBJ2-2
d_call: NA
cdr3_nt: TGCGCCAGCAGGGGGACTTCAAGCCCCCCGAACACCGGGGAGCTGTTTTTT
cdr3_aa: CASRGTSSPPNTGELFF